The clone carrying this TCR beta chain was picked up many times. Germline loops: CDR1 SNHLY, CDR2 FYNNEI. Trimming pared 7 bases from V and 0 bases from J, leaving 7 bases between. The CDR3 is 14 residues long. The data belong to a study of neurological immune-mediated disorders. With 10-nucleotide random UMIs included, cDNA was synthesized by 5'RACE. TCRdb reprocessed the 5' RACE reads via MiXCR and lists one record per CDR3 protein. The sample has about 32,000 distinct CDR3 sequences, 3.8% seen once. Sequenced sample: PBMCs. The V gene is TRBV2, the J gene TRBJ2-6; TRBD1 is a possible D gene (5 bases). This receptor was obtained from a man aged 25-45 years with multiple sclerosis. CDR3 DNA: TGTGCCAGCACAGGGTTCTCTGGGGCCAACGTCCTGACTTTC. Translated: CASTGFSGANVLTF.